This T cell receptor (beta chain) was identified in a study of blood T cells in healthy people across ages. As for the study in general: Capture by template switching was about one barcoded beta molecule per two T cells.

To note about this clonotype: What it binds is not known.

A second PCR of roughly 6 to 12 cycles used a sample-barcoded 5' primer and a J-beta primer mix. TCRdb independently ran MiXCR on the 5' RACE reads; one entry per CDR3 protein. This table has over a million distinct CDR3 sequences, 40% to 50% appearing once. General study results and limits: Donor CMV status was unknown, possibly confounding expanded clonotype changes. In older individuals, TCR beta diversity per million T cells was lower, falling roughly linearly with age.

Healthy individuals of Caucasian origin from Russia, aged roughly 6 to 90, served as donors. CDR1 MNHEY and CDR2 SMNVEV come from the germline V gene (reference sequence). This CDR3 has 16 residues. Losses at the gene ends were 7 bases for V and 4 bases for J; bases not matched to a gene: 12. This receptor was taken from a woman in her fifties or sixties in good health. The source material was blood. The chain couples TRBV27 to TRBJ1-2, with TRBD1 identical over 10 bases. The DNA for the CDR3 is TGTGCCAGCACCACATCCGGGACAGGGGATCCCTATGGCTACACCTTC. This codes for CASTTSGTGDPYGYTF.